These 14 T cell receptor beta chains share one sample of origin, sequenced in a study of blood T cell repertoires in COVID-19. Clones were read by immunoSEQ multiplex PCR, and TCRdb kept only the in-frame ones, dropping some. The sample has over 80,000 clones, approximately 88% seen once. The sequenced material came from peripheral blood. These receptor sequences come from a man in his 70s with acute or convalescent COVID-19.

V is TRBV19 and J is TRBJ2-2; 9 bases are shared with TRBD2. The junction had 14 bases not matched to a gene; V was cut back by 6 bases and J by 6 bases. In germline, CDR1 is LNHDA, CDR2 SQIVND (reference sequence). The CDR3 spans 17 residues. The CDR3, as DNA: TGTGCCAGTAGCCCGACCCTCAGCGGGAGGCGGTCCGGGGAGCTGTTTTTT. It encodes CASSPTLSGRRSGELFF.

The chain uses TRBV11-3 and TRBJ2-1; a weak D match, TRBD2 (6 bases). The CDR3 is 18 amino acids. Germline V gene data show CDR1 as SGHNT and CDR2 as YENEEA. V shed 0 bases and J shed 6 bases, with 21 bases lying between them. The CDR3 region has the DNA TGTGCCAGCAGCTTAGAGGGCCGGAGGACAAGGGAGGTCAATGAGCAGTTCTTC. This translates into CASSLEGRRTREVNEQFF.

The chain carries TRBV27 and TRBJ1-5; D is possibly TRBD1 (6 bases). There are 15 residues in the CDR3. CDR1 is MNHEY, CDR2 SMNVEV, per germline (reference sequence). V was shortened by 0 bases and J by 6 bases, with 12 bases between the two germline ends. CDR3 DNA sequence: TGTGCCAGCAGTTTATCCGCGGGGGCGGGTCAGCCCCAGCATTTT. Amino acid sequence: CASSLSAGAGQPQHF.

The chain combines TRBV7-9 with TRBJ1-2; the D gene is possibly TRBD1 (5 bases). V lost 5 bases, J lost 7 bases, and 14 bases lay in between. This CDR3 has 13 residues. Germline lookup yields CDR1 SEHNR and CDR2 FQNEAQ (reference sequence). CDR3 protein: CASSLQGSTGYTF. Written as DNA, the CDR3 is TGTGCCAGCAGCCTCCAGGGATCGACTGGCTACACCTTC.

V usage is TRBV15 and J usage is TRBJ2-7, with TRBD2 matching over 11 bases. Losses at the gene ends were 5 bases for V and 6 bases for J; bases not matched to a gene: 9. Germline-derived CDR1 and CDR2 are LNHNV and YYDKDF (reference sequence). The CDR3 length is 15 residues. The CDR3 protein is CATSVLAGEVTEQYF. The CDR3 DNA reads TGTGCCACCAGCGTACTAGCGGGAGAGGTAACCGAGCAGTACTTC.

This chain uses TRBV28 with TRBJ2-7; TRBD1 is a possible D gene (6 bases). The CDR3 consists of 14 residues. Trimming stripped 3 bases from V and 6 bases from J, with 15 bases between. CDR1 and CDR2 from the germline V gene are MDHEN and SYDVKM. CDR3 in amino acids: CASSFITGKGEQYF. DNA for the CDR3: TGTGCCAGCAGTTTTATAACAGGGAAGGGCGAGCAGTACTTC. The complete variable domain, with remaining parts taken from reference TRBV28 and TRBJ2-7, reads DVKVTQSSRYLVKRTGEKVFLECVQDMDHENMFWYRQDPGLGLRLIYFSYDVKMKEKGDIPEGYSVSREKKERFSLILESASTNQTSMYLCASSFITGKGEQYFGPGTRLTVT.

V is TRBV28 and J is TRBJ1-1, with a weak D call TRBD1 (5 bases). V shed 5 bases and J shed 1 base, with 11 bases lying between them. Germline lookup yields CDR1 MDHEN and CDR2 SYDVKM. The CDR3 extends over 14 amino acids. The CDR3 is CASSNSGANTEAFF. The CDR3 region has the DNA TGTGCCAGCAGTAACAGCGGGGCGAACACTGAAGCTTTCTTT.

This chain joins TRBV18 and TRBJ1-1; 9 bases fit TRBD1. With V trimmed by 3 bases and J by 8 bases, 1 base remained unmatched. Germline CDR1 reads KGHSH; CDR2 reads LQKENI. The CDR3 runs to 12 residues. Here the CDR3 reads CASSPGTGEAFF. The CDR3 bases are TGTGCCAGCTCACCCGGGACAGGGGAAGCTTTCTTT.

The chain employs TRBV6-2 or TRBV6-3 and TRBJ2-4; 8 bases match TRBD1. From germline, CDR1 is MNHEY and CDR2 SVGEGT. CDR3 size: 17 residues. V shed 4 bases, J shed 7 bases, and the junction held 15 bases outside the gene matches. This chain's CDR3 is CASSSGSGTGGLNIQYF. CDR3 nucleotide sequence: TGTGCCAGCAGTTCCGGATCCGGGACAGGTGGTTTGAACATTCAGTACTTC.

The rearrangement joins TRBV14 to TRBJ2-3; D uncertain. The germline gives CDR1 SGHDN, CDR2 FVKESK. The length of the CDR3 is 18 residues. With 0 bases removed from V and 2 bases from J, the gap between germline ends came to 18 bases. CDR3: CASSQDNPFLTLTDTQYF. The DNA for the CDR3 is TGTGCCAGCAGCCAAGATAACCCCTTCCTGACTCTCACAGATACGCAGTATTTT.

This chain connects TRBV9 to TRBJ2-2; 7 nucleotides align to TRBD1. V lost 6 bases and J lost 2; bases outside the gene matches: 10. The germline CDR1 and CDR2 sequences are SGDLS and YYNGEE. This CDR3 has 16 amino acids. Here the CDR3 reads CASTLFGTANTGELFF. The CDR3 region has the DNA TGTGCCAGCACCCTATTCGGGACAGCTAACACCGGGGAGCTGTTTTTT. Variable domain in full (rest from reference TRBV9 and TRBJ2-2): DSGVTQTPKHLITATGQRVTLRCSPRSGDLSVYWYQQSLDQGLQFLIQYYNGEERAKGNILERFSAQQFPDLHSELNLSSLELGDSALYFCASTLFGTANTGELFFGEGSRLTVL.

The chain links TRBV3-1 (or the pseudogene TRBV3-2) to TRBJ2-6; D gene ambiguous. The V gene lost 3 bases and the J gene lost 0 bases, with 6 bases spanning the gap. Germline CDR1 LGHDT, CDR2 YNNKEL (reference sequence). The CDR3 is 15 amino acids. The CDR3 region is CASSQAVSGANVLTF. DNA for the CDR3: TGTGCCAGCAGCCAGGCCGTCTCTGGGGCCAACGTCCTGACTTTC.

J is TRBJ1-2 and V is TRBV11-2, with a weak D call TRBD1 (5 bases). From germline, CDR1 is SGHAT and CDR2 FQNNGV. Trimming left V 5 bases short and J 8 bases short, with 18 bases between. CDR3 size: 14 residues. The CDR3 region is CASSTNLGGFGYTF. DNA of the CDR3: TGTGCCAGCAGCACGAATCTGGGGGGTTTCGGCTACACCTTC.

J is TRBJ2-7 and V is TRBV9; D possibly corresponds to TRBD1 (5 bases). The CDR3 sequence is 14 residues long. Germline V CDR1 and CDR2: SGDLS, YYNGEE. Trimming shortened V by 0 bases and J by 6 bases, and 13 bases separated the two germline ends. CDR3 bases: TGTGCCAGCAGCGTAGGAGGACAATCCGGCGAGCAGTACTTC. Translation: CASSVGGQSGEQYF.